These 20 T cell receptor beta chains share one sample of origin, sequenced in a study of blood T cell repertoires in COVID-19. Profiling relied on immunoSEQ multiplex PCR, and the TCRdb table lists in-frame clones only, not all of them. The sample carries some 130,000 clones, roughly three quarters recorded once. Sequencing was carried out using peripheral blood. All receptors come from a woman aged 80 or older with acute or convalescent COVID-19.

V and J are TRBV23-1 and TRBJ2-7, with 9 bases fitting TRBD1. TRBV23-1 is an ORF, with its function uncertain. This CDR3 spans 18 amino acids. Trimming removed 3 bases from V and 6 bases from J; junction bases left unmatched: 18. The CDR3 nucleotides read TGCGCCAGCAGTCACCTTCCCGGGACAGGGATCGGGTTTCTCGAGCAGTACTTC. This codes for CASSHLPGTGIGFLEQYF.

The chain links TRBV10-3 to TRBJ1-1, with 7 bases matching TRBD1. The CDR3 is made up of 20 amino acids. The J segment lost 0 bases and the V segment lost 5 bases, leaving 21 bases of the junction unmatched. Germline V lookup: CDR1 ENHRY, CDR2 SYGVKD. The DNA of the CDR3 is TGTGCCATCAGTTCTACCCACCAAGACAGGGTCAGGGAGATGAACACTGAAGCTTTCTTT. The encoded protein is CAISSTHQDRVREMNTEAFF.

This clone was found once. The CDR3 is CAWRRSLSSYNEQFF. In DNA form, the CDR3 reads TGTGCCTGGAGACGCTCCCTTAGCTCCTACAATGAGCAGTTCTTC. The V and J genes are TRBV30 and TRBJ2-1; no clear D. This CDR3 spans 15 amino acids. With 3 bases removed from V and 0 bases from J, the gap between germline ends came to 12 bases. CDR1 and CDR2 (germline): GTSNPN, SVGIG (reference sequence).

The chain recombines TRBV25-1 with TRBJ2-7, with D possibly matching TRBD1 (5 bases). The CDR3 runs to 14 residues. V lost 1 base, J lost 3 bases, and 10 bases lay in between. The germline V gene encodes CDR1 MGHDK and CDR2 SYGVNS. This CDR3 is CASSEWGGSYEQYF. CDR3 DNA: TGTGCCAGCAGTGAATGGGGCGGCAGCTACGAGCAGTACTTC.

The chain links TRBV5-4 to TRBJ2-3; possible D gene TRBD1, 5 bases. Trimming removed 0 bases from V and 2 bases from J, with 7 bases in between. Germline V gives CDR1 SGHNT, CDR2 YYREEE (reference sequence). The CDR3 length is 14 residues. CDR3 sequence: CASSLVGPTDTQYF. The CDR3 coding sequence is TGTGCCAGCAGCTTGGTGGGGCCCACAGATACGCAGTATTTT.

V is TRBV5-1 and J is TRBJ2-7; a weak D match, TRBD1 (5 bases). The germline V gene encodes CDR1 SGHRS and CDR2 YFSETQ. The CDR3 is 15 residues long. V was trimmed by 3 bases and J by 5 bases, leaving 18 bases between them. Written as DNA, the CDR3 is TGCGCCAGCAGCTATTCGCCAGGTTCGGACAACGAGCAGTACTTC. This translates into CASSYSPGSDNEQYF.

The V gene is TRBV3-1 (or the pseudogene TRBV3-2), the J gene TRBJ1-5; D ambiguous. V was clipped by 1 base and J by 5 bases, with 21 bases between them. In germline, CDR1 is LGHDT, CDR2 YNNKEL (reference sequence). The CDR3 has 18 amino acids. Written as DNA, the CDR3 is TGTGCCAGCAGCCAAGGGTCATGGGTTCGGGGAATGGATCAGCCCCAGCATTTT. Protein: CASSQGSWVRGMDQPQHF.

V and J are TRBV9 and TRBJ2-7; 10 nucleotides align to TRBD2. The CDR3 sequence is 16 residues long. V gave up 3 bases and J gave up 7 bases; unmatched junction bases: 13. Germline loops: CDR1 SGDLS, CDR2 YYNGEE. The CDR3 spells CASSADPGTSAGEQYF. DNA for the CDR3: TGTGCCAGCAGCGCGGACCCCGGGACTAGCGCGGGAGAGCAGTACTTC.

The chain has TRBV6-1 and TRBJ2-3, with 8 bases that match TRBD2. The CDR3 loop spans 16 amino acids. The germline CDR1 and CDR2 sequences are MNHNS and SASEGT. V gave up 2 bases and J gave up 1 base; unmatched junction bases: 5. CDR3 sequence: CASSESSGIGTDTQYF. CDR3 nucleotide sequence: TGTGCCAGCAGTGAAAGTAGCGGGATAGGCACAGATACGCAGTATTTT.

The rearrangement joins TRBV19 to TRBJ1-5; TRBD1 aligns across 9 bases. V shed 5 bases, J shed 2 bases, and the junction held 7 bases outside the gene matches. The CDR3 runs to 16 residues. Looked up from germline, CDR1 is LNHDA and CDR2 is SQIVND (reference sequence). DNA for the CDR3: TGTGCCAGTAGTCCCACAGGGGGCGCAGGCAATCAGCCCCAGCATTTT. This sequence encodes CASSPTGGAGNQPQHF.

This rearrangement joins TRBV7-2 to TRBJ2-7; 7 bases align to TRBD2. From germline, CDR1 is SGHTA and CDR2 FQGNSA. The length of the CDR3 is 13 residues. V shed 6 bases, J shed 3 bases, and the junction held 5 bases outside the gene matches. Here the CDR3 DNA reads TGTGCCAGCAGAAAAGGCGGGAGCTACGAGCAGTACTTC. Its translation: CASRKGGSYEQYF. The full variable domain, with the rest looked up from reference TRBV7-2 and TRBJ2-7, is GAGVSQSPSNKVTEKGKDVELRCDPISGHTALYWYRQSLGQGLEFLIYFQGNSAPDKSGLPSDRFSAERTGGSVSTLTIQRTQQEDSAVYLCASRKGGSYEQYFGPGTRLTVT.

The chain couples TRBV6-5 to TRBJ1-1, with D uncertain. The V gene lost 4 bases and the J gene lost 2 bases, with 14 bases spanning the gap. Germline V lookup: CDR1 MNHEY, CDR2 SVGAGI. The CDR3 sequence is 15 residues long. This chain's CDR3 is CASSSQNSGNTEAFF. The CDR3, as DNA: TGTGCCAGCAGTTCTCAAAACAGCGGAAACACTGAAGCTTTCTTT.

The rearrangement links TRBV7-6 to TRBJ2-5; D gene ambiguous. V was pared by 0 bases and J by 2 bases, with 16 bases between. Germline V gene sequence: CDR1 SGHVS, CDR2 FNYEAQ. This CDR3 has 17 amino acids. CDR3 sequence (DNA): TGTGCCAGCAGCTTAGCGCGGTCGCTCTCAGCTCAAGAGACCCAGTACTTC. Protein: CASSLARSLSAQETQYF.

DNA of the CDR3: TGTGCCAGCAGCCAGGGAGGTCGGGACAGCCTTTCCTACGAGCAGTACTTC. This codes for CASSQGGRDSLSYEQYF. This rearrangement joins TRBV3-1 (or the pseudogene TRBV3-2) to TRBJ2-7; TRBD1 is a possible D gene (7 bases). Trimming stripped 3 bases from V and 1 base from J, with 19 bases between. Germline V gene lookup returns CDR1 LGHDT and CDR2 YNNKEL (reference sequence). This CDR3 contains 17 residues.

This clone was observed a few times. CDR3 nucleotides: TGTGCCACCAGTGATGGGAGCAGGGGGCCTAGCGGCTACACCTTC. Its translation: CATSDGSRGPSGYTF. The J gene is TRBJ1-2, the V gene TRBV24-1, with 8 bases lining up with TRBD1. The CDR3 contains 15 residues. V trimming: 3 bases; J trimming: 8 bases; junction bases outside the gene matches: 10. CDR1 is KGHDR and CDR2 is SFDVKD in the germline V gene.

V gene TRBV18 combines with J gene TRBJ1-6; 9 bases align to TRBD1. There are 15 residues in the CDR3. J gave up 3 bases and V 6 bases, and 3 bases lay outside the gene matches. Germline values: CDR1 KGHSH, CDR2 LQKENI. The CDR3 sequence is CASSPTGGYNSPLHF. The CDR3 DNA follows: TGTGCCAGCTCGCCGACAGGGGGCTATAATTCACCCCTCCACTTT.

The chain links TRBV5-4 to TRBJ2-3, with 8 bases matching TRBD1. CDR3 length: 16 residues. V shed 6 bases, J shed 1 base, and the junction held 10 bases outside the gene matches. Germline CDR1 is SGHNT and CDR2 is YYREEE (reference sequence). CDR3 sequence: CASTPRAGGRTDTQYF. The DNA of the CDR3 is TGTGCCAGCACCCCACGGGCAGGGGGCCGCACAGATACGCAGTATTTT.

The CDR3 sequence: CASMRGDNYGYTF. DNA of the CDR3: TGTGCCAGCATGCGGGGGGACAACTATGGCTACACCTTC. The rearrangement links TRBV28 to TRBJ1-2; TRBD1 might be the D (5 bases). The germline CDR1 and CDR2 sequences are MDHEN and SYDVKM. This CDR3 region has 13 residues. V lost 7 bases to trimming and J lost 2 bases, with 11 bases between them.

The chain links TRBV4-2 to TRBJ1-2; the match to TRBD1 covers 7 bases. The CDR3 is 15 amino acids. The J segment lost 4 bases and the V segment lost 1 base, leaving 6 bases of the junction unmatched. Germline V lookup: CDR1 LGHNA, CDR2 YNFKEQ. DNA for the CDR3: TGTGCCAGCAGCCAAGGGCAGGGGGGCCTCTATGGCTACACCTTC. It specifies CASSQGQGGLYGYTF.

The chain recombines TRBV6-1 with TRBJ1-2; perhaps TRBD1 as D (5 bases). The CDR3 spans 14 residues. Looked up from germline, CDR1 is MNHNS and CDR2 is SASEGT. V dropped 1 base and J dropped 7 bases, with 13 bases sitting between them. The CDR3 protein is CASSEGGAVGGYTF. The DNA of the CDR3 is TGTGCCAGCAGTGAAGGCGGGGCAGTAGGTGGCTACACCTTC.